One sample yielded the 17 T cell receptor beta chains listed below, sequenced in a study of human T cells and chemical hapten exposure. TCRdb reanalysed the RACE reads using MiXCR and keeps one entry per CDR3 protein. The sample has around 380,000 distinct CDR3 sequences, nearly 5% seen once. Time point: patch test 1, 2 weeks after DPC sensitization. Treatment meaning: therapeutic diphenylcyclopropenone sensitization with weekly scalp DPC. This specimen was whole blood, taken in connection with sensitization to the hapten diphenylcyclopropenone (DPC). The origin of the receptors is a woman aged 45-59 years with alopecia areata. Some clones in this sample may be carry-over from other donors' samples.

The gene calls are TRBV6-5 and TRBJ2-1; D is perhaps TRBD2 (6 bases). This CDR3 is 14 amino acids long. V was pared by 6 bases and J by 9 bases, with 18 bases between. Germline CDR1 and CDR2: MNHEY and SVGAGI. Here the CDR3 reads CASSRGTARSEQFF. The DNA of the CDR3 is TGTGCCAGCAGCCGAGGGACTGCGCGGAGTGAGCAGTTCTTC.

This clonotype came up a few times. This chain connects TRBV10-1 to TRBJ2-7, with 12 bases lining up with TRBD2. The CDR3 runs to 15 residues. V shed 5 bases, J shed 6 bases, and the junction held 8 bases outside the gene matches. Looked up from germline, CDR1 is WNHNN and CDR2 is SYGVQD (reference sequence). Here the CDR3 reads CASSRTSGVQGEQYF. DNA of the CDR3: TGCGCCAGCAGTCGGACTAGCGGGGTTCAAGGCGAGCAGTACTTC.

This clonotype has at least ten counts. The chain employs TRBV6-1 and TRBJ1-5; D gene unclear. The CDR3 contains 13 residues. Germline CDR1 MNHNS, CDR2 SASEGT. Trimming took off 6 bases at V and 7 bases at J, with 13 bases between the two ends. Here the CDR3 reads CASSSEVRQPQHF. As DNA, the CDR3 is TGTGCCAGCAGCTCGGAGGTAAGGCAGCCCCAGCATTTT.

This chain connects TRBV18 to TRBJ1-2; D unclear. The CDR3 has 14 amino acids. V dropped 4 bases and J dropped 5 bases, with 14 bases sitting between them. Germline V gene sequence: CDR1 KGHSH, CDR2 LQKENI. CDR3 in DNA: TGTGCCAGCTCACGCCGAGAAGGGCTTTATGGCTACACCTTC. Amino acid sequence: CASSRREGLYGYTF.

This clonotype was seen repeatedly, ten times or more. The chain links TRBV12-3 or TRBV12-4 to TRBJ1-2; tentatively, D is TRBD1 (6 bases). This CDR3 comprises 13 residues. With 6 bases removed from V and 8 bases from J, the gap between germline ends came to 16 bases. CDR3 sequence (DNA): TGTGCCAGCAGCCCCGGGGGGCTTGACGGCTACACCTTC. This encodes CASSPGGLDGYTF.

The sample holds a few counts of this clonotype. This chain joins TRBV12-3 or TRBV12-4 and TRBJ1-1, with 7 bases lining up with TRBD1. The V gene end was trimmed by 6 bases and the J gene end by 0 bases; junction bases not matched to a gene: 13. CDR3 length: 17 residues. The CDR3 protein is CASSFRGTALLNTEAFF. Here the CDR3 DNA reads TGTGCCAGCAGCTTTCGAGGGACAGCTCTCTTGAACACTGAAGCTTTCTTT.

Worth noting for this clonotype: A much bigger clone sits one base away, suggesting this may be a read error. This chain uses TRBV12-3 or TRBV12-4 with TRBJ1-5, with unresolved D. The CDR3 length is 13 residues. V was cut by 6 bases and J by 3 bases, with 9 bases left in between. The CDR3 protein is CASRSGDNQPQHF. The CDR3 DNA is TGTGCCAGCAGATCCGGCGACAATCAGCCCCAGCATTTT.

This clonotype was recorded many times. The chain joins TRBV7-9 to TRBJ1-1, with a possible D match to TRBD1 (5 bases). Germline values: CDR1 SEHNR, CDR2 FQNEAQ (reference sequence). CDR3 length: 13 residues. Trimming removed 5 bases at V and 2 bases at J, with 9 bases between. CDR3 nucleotides: TGTGCCAGCAGCACGGACATCAACACTGAAGCTTTCTTT. This codes for CASSTDINTEAFF. The whole variable domain, remainder taken from reference TRBV7-9 and TRBJ1-1, is DTGVSQNPRHKITKRGQNVTFRCDPISEHNRLYWYRQTLGQGPEFLTYFQNEAQLEKSRLLSDRFSAERPKGSFSTLEIQRTEQGDSAMYLCASSTDINTEAFFGQGTRLTVV.

This clonotype was observed at least ten times. The chain uses TRBV20-1 and TRBJ1-1; D is perhaps TRBD1 (5 bases). Germline V gives CDR1 DFQATT, CDR2 SNEGSKA (reference sequence). Between the trimmed V and J ends, which lost 6 bases and 7 bases, there was a span of 9 bases. The CDR3 length is 10 residues. CDR3 nucleotides: TGCAGTGCCGGGGGGGGTGAAGCTTTCTTT. Translated: CSAGGGEAFF.

In its sample, this clonotype was seen many times. This sequence joins TRBV20-1 and TRBJ1-1, with 10 bases that match TRBD1. There are 14 residues in the CDR3. From germline, CDR1 is DFQATT and CDR2 SNEGSKA (reference sequence). V trimming: 6 bases; J trimming: 4 bases; junction bases outside the gene matches: 8. In DNA, the CDR3 is TGCAGTGCCGAGACCCGACAGGGGGCCACTGAAGCTTTCTTT. It specifies CSAETRQGATEAFF.

In this sample, this clonotype turned up many times. CDR3 coding DNA: TGCGCCAGCAGCTTACAGGGGGCAGGACAAGAGACCCAGTACTTC. Its translation: CASSLQGAGQETQYF. The chain has TRBV5-1 and TRBJ2-5, with TRBD1 matching 9 bases. CDR1 and CDR2 (germline): SGHRS, YFSETQ. The CDR3 runs 15 residues. Germline trimming cut 2 bases from V and 2 bases from J; bases unmatched to any gene: 4.

Points on this clonotype: Just one base apart from a much larger clone, this may be a read error. This chain links TRBV5-6 with TRBJ2-3; D ambiguous. The V end lost 2 bases, the J end lost 5 bases, and 6 bases lay between the germline ends. CDR1 SGHDT and CDR2 YYEEEE come from the germline V gene. The CDR3 is made up of 12 amino acids. This CDR3 reads CASSFGEDTQYF. The CDR3 bases are TGTGCCAGCAGCTTTGGGGAAGATACGCAGTATTTT.

This clonotype was seen repeatedly, ten times or more. The chain has TRBV10-3 and TRBJ2-3, with 8 nucleotides matching TRBD2. Germline V gene lookup returns CDR1 ENHRY and CDR2 SYGVKD. With V trimmed by 3 bases and J by 0 bases, 11 bases remained unmatched. The CDR3 spans 18 residues. In nucleotides, the CDR3 is TGTGCCATCAGTGAAACTTTTAGAGGCGGGGGGAGCACAGATACGCAGTATTTT. It codes for CAISETFRGGGSTDTQYF.

Only a few counts were recorded for this clonotype. The chain links TRBV14 to TRBJ2-1, with 9 bases lining up with TRBD2. The V gene's germline CDR1 is SGHDN and CDR2 FVKESK. Trimming at V came to 5 bases and at J to 8 bases, leaving 16 bases not matched to a gene. CDR3 length: 17 amino acids. CDR3 sequence reads: CASSYRVGSGRIDEQFF. The CDR3, as DNA: TGTGCCAGCAGCTACAGGGTAGGCAGCGGGAGGATCGATGAGCAGTTCTTC.

In this sample, this clonotype turned up many times. The rearrangement uses TRBV29-1 and TRBJ2-3; TRBD2 matches at 9 bases. This CDR3 region has 17 residues. The ends lost 1 base at V and 3 bases at J; junction bases unmatched: 11. CDR1 is SQVTM, CDR2 ANQGSEA, per germline. The DNA for the CDR3 is TGCAGCGTTGAAGGGGGGCTGGCGGGAGGGCCAACAGATACGCAGTATTTT. It specifies CSVEGGLAGGPTDTQYF.

The chain carries TRBV5-1 and TRBJ1-1; 8 bases align to TRBD1. V gave up 2 bases and J gave up 3 bases; unmatched junction bases: 9. The CDR3 length is 16 residues. Per germline, CDR1 SGHRS and CDR2 YFSETQ. The CDR3 sequence: CASSFTGGTRDTEAFF. The CDR3 DNA sequence: TGCGCCAGCAGCTTTACAGGGGGAACTAGGGACACTGAAGCTTTCTTT.

This clonotype was recorded a few times. CDR3 DNA: TGCAGCGCCTGTTCGGGACTAGCGGGGGTCGGTGAGCAGTTCTTC. Translation: CSACSGLAGVGEQFF. This sequence joins TRBV29-1 and TRBJ2-1, with 14 bases matching TRBD2. CDR3 length equals 15 residues. Per germline, CDR1 SQVTM and CDR2 ANQGSEA. The junction had 11 bases not matched to a gene; V was cut back by 7 bases and J by 9 bases.